This T cell receptor (beta chain) was identified in a study of shared clonotypes between healthy human individuals. Study in general: Per-donor plates numbered three CD4 naive, three CD4 memory, two CD8 naive and one CD8 memory. Overall study results and limits: Larger richness was generally estimated for naive than memory subsets.

This clone was detected only a few times. Its antigen is as yet unknown. The method was immunoSEQ multiplex PCR; TCRdb's version includes in-frame clones alone and lacks a portion of them. The profile shows under 2.5 million clones, around 92% of them singletons. Deletions cut 3 bases from V and 2 bases from J, with 7 bases between. Germline CDR1 and CDR2: SEHNR and FQNEAQ (reference sequence). This CDR3 has 13 amino acids. The receptor was isolated from a young man in good health. Some clones in this sample may be carry-over from other donors' samples. Sequenced sample: naive CD4+ T cells from PBMCs. This sample's subset: CD45RA+ positively selected. The gene calls are TRBV7-9 and TRBJ1-1, with unresolved D. In nucleotides, the CDR3 is TGTGCCAGCAGCTTCCTAAGTAACACTGAAGCTTTCTTT. Its protein is CASSFLSNTEAFF.